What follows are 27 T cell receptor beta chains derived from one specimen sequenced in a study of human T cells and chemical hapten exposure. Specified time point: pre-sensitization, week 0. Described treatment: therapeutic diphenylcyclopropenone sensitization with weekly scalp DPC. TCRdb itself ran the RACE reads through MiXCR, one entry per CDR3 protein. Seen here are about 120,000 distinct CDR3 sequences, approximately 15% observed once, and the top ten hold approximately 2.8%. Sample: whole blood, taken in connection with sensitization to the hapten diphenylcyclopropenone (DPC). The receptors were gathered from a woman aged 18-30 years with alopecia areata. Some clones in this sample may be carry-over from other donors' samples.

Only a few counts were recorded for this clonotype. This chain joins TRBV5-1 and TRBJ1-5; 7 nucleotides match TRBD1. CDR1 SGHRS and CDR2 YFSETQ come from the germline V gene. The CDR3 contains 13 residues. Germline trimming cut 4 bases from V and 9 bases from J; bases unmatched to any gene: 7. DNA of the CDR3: TGCGCCAGCAGCCGTGGGACAGAATGGCCCCAGCATTTT. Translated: CASSRGTEWPQHF.

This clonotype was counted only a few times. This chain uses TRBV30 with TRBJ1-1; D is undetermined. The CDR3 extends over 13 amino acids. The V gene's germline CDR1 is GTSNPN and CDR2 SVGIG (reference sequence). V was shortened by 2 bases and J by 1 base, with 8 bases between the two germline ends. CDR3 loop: CAWSTTWNTEAFF. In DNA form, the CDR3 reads TGTGCCTGGAGTACCACATGGAACACTGAAGCTTTCTTT. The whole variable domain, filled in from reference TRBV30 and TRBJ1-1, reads SQTIHQWPATLVQPVGSPLSLECTVEGTSNPNLYWYRQAAGRGLQLLFYSVGIGQISSEVPQNLSASRPQDRQFILSSKKLLLSDSGFYLCAWSTTWNTEAFFGQGTRLTVV.

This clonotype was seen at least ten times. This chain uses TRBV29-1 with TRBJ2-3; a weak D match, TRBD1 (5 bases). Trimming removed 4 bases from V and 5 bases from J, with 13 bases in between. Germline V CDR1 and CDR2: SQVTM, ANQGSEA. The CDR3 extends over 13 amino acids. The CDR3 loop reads CSVGGRVGDTQYF. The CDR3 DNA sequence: TGCAGCGTTGGCGGCAGGGTAGGAGATACGCAGTATTTT.

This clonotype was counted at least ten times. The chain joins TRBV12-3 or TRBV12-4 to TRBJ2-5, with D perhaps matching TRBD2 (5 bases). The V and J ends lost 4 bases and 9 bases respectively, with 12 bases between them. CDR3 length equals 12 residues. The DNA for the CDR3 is TGTGCCAGCAGTTCACTAGGATTGGCCCAGTACTTC. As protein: CASSSLGLAQYF.

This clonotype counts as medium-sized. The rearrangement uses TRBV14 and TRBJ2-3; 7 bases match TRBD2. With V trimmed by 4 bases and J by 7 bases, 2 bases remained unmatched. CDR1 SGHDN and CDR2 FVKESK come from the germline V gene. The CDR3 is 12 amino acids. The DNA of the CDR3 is TGTGCCAGCAGCCCGCGGGGGTATACGCAGTATTTT. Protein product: CASSPRGYTQYF. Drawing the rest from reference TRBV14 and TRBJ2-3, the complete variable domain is EAGVTQFPSHSVIEKGQTVTLRCDPISGHDNLYWYRRVMGKEIKFLLHFVKESKQDESGMPNNRFLAERTGGTYSTLKVQPAELEDSGVYFCASSPRGYTQYFGPGTRLTVL.

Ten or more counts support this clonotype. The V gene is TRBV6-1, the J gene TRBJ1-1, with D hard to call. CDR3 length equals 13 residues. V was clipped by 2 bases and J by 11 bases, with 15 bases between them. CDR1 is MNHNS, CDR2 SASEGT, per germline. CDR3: CASSEYVDPKAFF. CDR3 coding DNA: TGTGCCAGCAGTGAATATGTTGACCCGAAGGCTTTCTTT.

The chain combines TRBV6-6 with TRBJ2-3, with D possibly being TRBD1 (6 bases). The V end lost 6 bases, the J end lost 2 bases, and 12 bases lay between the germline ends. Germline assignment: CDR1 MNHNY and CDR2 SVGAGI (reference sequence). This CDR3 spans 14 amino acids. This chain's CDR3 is CASRRDTNTDTQYF. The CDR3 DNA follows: TGTGCCAGCAGAAGGGACACCAACACAGATACGCAGTATTTT.

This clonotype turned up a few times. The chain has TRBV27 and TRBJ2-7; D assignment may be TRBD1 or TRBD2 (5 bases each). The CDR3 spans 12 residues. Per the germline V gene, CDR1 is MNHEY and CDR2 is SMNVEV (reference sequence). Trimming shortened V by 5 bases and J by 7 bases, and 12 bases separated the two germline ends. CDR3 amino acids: CASSTQGREQYF. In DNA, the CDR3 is TGTGCCAGCAGTACCCAGGGACGGGAGCAGTACTTC.

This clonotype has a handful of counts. In DNA form, the CDR3 reads TGTGCCAGCAGCTATAGCTGGAATAACTATGGCTACACCTTC. Translation: CASSYSWNNYGYTF. The chain combines TRBV7-2 with TRBJ1-2; D not certain. There are 14 residues in the CDR3. Trimming removed 4 bases from V and 1 base from J, with 10 bases in between. Germline V lookup: CDR1 SGHTA, CDR2 FQGNSA.

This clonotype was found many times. The CDR3 DNA reads as TGTGCCAGCAGCCCAACCGCCGGGACAGGGTATTCACCCCTCCACTTT. It translates to CASSPTAGTGYSPLHF. The rearrangement links TRBV7-9 to TRBJ1-6; the match to TRBD1 covers 9 bases. The ends lost 5 bases at V and 8 bases at J; junction bases unmatched: 10. Germline V CDR1 and CDR2: SEHNR, FQNEAQ (reference sequence). This CDR3 has 16 amino acids.

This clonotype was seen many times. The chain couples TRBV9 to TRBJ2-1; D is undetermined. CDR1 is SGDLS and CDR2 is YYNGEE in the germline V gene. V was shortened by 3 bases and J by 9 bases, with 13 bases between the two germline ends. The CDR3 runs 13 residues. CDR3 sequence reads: CASSGSVLGEQFF. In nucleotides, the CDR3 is TGTGCCAGCAGCGGTAGTGTATTGGGTGAGCAGTTCTTC. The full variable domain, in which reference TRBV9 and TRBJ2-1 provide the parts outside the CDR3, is DSGVTQTPKHLITATGQRVTLRCSPRSGDLSVYWYQQSLDQGLQFLIQYYNGEERAKGNILERFSAQQFPDLHSELNLSSLELGDSALYFCASSGSVLGEQFFGPGTRLTVL.

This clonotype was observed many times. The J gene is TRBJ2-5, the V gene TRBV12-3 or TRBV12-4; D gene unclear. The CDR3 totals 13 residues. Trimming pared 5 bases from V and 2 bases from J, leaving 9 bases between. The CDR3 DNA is TGTGCCAGCAGTCGGGCAGCTCAAGAGACCCAGTACTTC. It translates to CASSRAAQETQYF.

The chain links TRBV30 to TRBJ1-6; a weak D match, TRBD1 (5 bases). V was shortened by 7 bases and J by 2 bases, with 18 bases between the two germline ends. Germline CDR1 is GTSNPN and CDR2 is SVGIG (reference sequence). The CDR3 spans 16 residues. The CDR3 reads CASSIGVRTYNSPLHF. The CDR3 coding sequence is TGTGCCTCCTCAATAGGGGTGAGGACCTATAATTCACCCCTCCACTTT.

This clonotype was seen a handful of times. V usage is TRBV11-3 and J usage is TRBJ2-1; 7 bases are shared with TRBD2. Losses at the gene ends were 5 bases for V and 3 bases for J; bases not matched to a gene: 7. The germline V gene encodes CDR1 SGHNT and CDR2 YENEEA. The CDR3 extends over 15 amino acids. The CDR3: CASSLRGGYYNEQFF. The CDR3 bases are TGTGCCAGCAGCCTCCGGGGAGGGTACTACAATGAGCAGTTCTTC.

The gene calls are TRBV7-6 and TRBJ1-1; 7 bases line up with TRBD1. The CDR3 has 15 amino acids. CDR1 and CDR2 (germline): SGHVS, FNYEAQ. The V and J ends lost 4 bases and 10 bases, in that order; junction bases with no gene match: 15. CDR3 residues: CASSSAETGDWGAFF. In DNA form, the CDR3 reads TGTGCCAGCAGCTCAGCCGAAACAGGGGATTGGGGAGCTTTCTTT.

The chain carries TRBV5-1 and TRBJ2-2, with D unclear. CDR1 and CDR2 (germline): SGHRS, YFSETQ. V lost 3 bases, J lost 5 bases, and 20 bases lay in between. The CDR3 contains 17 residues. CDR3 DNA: TGCGCCAGCAGCTACTATAGCCCAGGAAAAGGGACCGGGGAGCTGTTTTTT. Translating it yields CASSYYSPGKGTGELFF.

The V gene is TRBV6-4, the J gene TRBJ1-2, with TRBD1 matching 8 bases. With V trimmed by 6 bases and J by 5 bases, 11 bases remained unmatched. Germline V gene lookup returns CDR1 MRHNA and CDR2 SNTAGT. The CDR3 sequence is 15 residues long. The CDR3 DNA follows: TGTGCCAGCAGATCGAACAGGGGGTATCTGTATGGCTACACCTTC. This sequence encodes CASRSNRGYLYGYTF.

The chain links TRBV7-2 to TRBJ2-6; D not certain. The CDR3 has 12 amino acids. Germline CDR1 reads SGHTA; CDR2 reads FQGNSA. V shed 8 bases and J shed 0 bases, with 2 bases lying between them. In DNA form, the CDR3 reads TGTGCCAGCCGCTCTGGGGCCAACGTCCTGACTTTC. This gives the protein CASRSGANVLTF.

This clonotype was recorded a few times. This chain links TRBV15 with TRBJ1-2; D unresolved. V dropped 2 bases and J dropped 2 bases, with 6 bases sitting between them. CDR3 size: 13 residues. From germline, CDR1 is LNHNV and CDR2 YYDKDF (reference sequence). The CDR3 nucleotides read TGTGCCACCAGCAGATCTGAGAACTATGGCTACACCTTC. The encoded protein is CATSRSENYGYTF.

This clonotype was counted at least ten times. Here the CDR3 DNA reads TGTGCCTGGAGTCTCGGGGGGGCTAACACCGGGGAGCTGTTTTTT. Protein product: CAWSLGGANTGELFF. V and J are TRBV30 and TRBJ2-2; 8 bases match TRBD2. Germline loops: CDR1 GTSNPN, CDR2 SVGIG (reference sequence). There are 15 residues in the CDR3. Unmatched junction bases numbered 4, after V lost 2 bases and J lost 2 bases.

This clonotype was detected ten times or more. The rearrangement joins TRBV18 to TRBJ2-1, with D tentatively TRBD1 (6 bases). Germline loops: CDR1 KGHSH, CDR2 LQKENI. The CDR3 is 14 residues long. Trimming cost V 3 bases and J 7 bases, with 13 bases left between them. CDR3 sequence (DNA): TGTGCCAGCTCACCGGAGTACAGGGCGAATGAGCAGTTCTTC. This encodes CASSPEYRANEQFF. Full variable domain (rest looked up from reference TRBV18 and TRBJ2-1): NAGVMQNPRHLVRRRGQEARLRCSPMKGHSHVYWYRQLPEEGLKFMVYLQKENIIDESGMPKERFSAEFPKEGPSILRIQQVVRGDSAAYFCASSPEYRANEQFFGPGTRLTVL.

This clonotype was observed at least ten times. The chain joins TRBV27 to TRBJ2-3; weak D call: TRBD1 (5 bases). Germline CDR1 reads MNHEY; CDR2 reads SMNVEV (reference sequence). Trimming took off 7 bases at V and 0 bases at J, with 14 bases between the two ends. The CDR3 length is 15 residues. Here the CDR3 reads CASTFRGLSTDTQYF. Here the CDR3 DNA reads TGTGCCAGCACGTTTAGGGGCCTTAGCACAGATACGCAGTATTTT.

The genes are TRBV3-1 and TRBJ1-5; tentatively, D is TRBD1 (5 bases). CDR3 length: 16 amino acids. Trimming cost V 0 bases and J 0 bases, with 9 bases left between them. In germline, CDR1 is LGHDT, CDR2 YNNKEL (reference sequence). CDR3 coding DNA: TGTGCCAGCAGCCAAGATGGGGGATCTAGCAATCAGCCCCAGCATTTT. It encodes CASSQDGGSSNQPQHF.

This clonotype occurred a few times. CDR3 DNA: TGTGCCAGCACCGTGGCCCGCGCCACAATTAGCACAGATACGCAGTATTTT. It translates to CASTVARATISTDTQYF. This chain connects TRBV7-2 to TRBJ2-3; D gene unclear. The CDR3 loop spans 17 amino acids. Trimming took 7 bases from V and 0 from J, leaving 20 bases between them. Germline CDR1 SGHTA, CDR2 FQGNSA.

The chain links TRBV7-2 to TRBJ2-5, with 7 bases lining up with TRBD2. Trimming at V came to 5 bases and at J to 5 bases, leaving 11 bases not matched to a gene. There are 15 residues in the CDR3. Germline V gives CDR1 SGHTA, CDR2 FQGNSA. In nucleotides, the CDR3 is TGTGCCAGCAGCCATAGGCGGGGAGGGGACGAGACCCAGTACTTC. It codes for CASSHRRGGDETQYF.

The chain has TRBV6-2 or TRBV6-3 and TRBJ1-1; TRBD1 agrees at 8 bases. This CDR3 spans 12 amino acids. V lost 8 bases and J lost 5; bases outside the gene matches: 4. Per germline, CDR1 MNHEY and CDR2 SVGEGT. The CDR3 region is CASQGAGTEAFF. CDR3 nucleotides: TGTGCCAGCCAGGGGGCCGGAACTGAAGCTTTCTTT.

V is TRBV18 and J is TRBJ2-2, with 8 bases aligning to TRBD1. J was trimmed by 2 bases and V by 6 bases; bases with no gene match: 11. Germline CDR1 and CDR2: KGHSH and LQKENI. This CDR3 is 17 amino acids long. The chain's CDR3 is CASSYSGGVGNTGELFF. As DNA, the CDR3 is TGTGCCAGCTCCTATTCAGGGGGCGTAGGCAACACCGGGGAGCTGTTTTTT.